Listed below are T cell receptor beta chains from one sample, sequenced in a study of CD8 T cells in ankylosing spondylitis. TCRdb reanalysed the 5' RACE reads using MiXCR and keeps one entry per CDR3 protein. The table has more than 95,000 distinct CDR3 sequences, roughly 8.3% seen once. The material sequenced was blood, either unsorted or a sorted T cell fraction (not recorded which). These receptors were collected from a male donor with ankylosing spondylitis or in good health (not recorded which). CDR3s include the opening cysteine and the closing phenylalanine or tryptophan. The order of the fields is J gene, clone size, D gene, V gene, CDR3 DNA, CDR3 protein. D genes are given only for firm matches. Clone size appears in some rows only: once, few, many, or a class for an expanded clone.

>TRBJ1-1|many|NA|TRBV19
TGTGCCAGTAGTTTCAGGGGACAAGGGACTGAAGCTTTCTTT
CASSFRGQGTEAFF
>TRBJ1-5|medium-sized|TRBD1|TRBV12-3/TRBV12-4
TGTGCCAGCAGCACGGACAGGGTAGGACTTCGTGATCAGCCCCAGCATTTT
CASSTDRVGLRDQPQHF
>TRBJ2-2|many|NA|TRBV7-7
TGTGCTAGCAGCCGGAGCGGGCCACCTAACACCGGGGAGCTGTTTTTT
CASSRSGPPNTGELFF
>TRBJ1-3|few|NA|TRBV7-2
TGTGCCAGCAGCTTAGCCCTTCGAAGTAACACCATATATTTT
CASSLALRSNTIYF
>TRBJ1-1|many|NA|TRBV5-6
TGTGCCAGCAGCTTGTTTGCAAGCCCTGAAGCTTTCTTT
CASSLFASPEAFF
>TRBJ1-6|few|NA|TRBV6-4
TGTGCCAGCAGAGCCCACTATAATTCACCCCTCCACTTT
CASRAHYNSPLHF
>TRBJ2-1|NA|NA|TRBV9
TGTGCCAGCAGCGTAGGTGGGGGCTACAATGAGCAGTTCTTC
CASSVGGGYNEQFF
>TRBJ2-2|many|TRBD1|TRBV9
TGTGCCAGCCCTCCGGGACAGGGTGCGAACACCGGGGAGCTGTTTTTT
CASPPGQGANTGELFF
>TRBJ2-7|many|NA|TRBV7-8
TGTGCCAGCAGCTTAGGAACAGGGAGCTCCTACGAGCAGTACTTC
CASSLGTGSSYEQYF
>TRBJ2-1|NA|NA|TRBV4-2
TGTGCCAGCAGCCAAGATTTGCGGGACTTTGGGGATGAGCAGTTCTTC
CASSQDLRDFGDEQFF
>TRBJ2-5|many|NA|TRBV5-6
TGTGCCAGCAGCTTTGTGGAGACCCAGTACTTC
CASSFVETQYF
>TRBJ1-1|many|NA|TRBV12-3/TRBV12-4
TGTGCCAGCATTACTCGCCGCGATCGAGCTGAAGCTTTCTTT
CASITRRDRAEAFF
>TRBJ2-3|NA|NA|TRBV28
TGTGCCAGCAGTTTAGTCCAATACACAGATACGCAGTATTTT
CASSLVQYTDTQYF
>TRBJ1-2|many|TRBD1|TRBV18
TGTGCCAGCTCACCGAACACAGGGGGCAGTTATGGCTACACCTTC
CASSPNTGGSYGYTF
>TRBJ2-5|NA|TRBD2|TRBV6-1
TGTGCCAGCAGTCGGGGGTCGGCGGGAGCCCAAGAGACCCAGTACTTC
CASSRGSAGAQETQYF
>TRBJ2-1|many|NA|TRBV5-5
TGTGCCAGCAGCTGGTCCTTGTCTCGGGAGCAGTTCTTC
CASSWSLSREQFF
>TRBJ2-5|many|TRBD2|TRBV7-8
TGTGCCAGCAGCTTAGGTGGGACTAGCGGAGGGTACCAAGAGACCCAGTACTTC
CASSLGGTSGGYQETQYF
>TRBJ2-1|NA|NA|TRBV2
TGTGCCAGCATTACACCGGGCCCGAAGTTCTTC
CASITPGPKFF
>TRBJ2-1|many|TRBD1|TRBV7-8
TGTGCCAGCAGCTCCGGGACAGGGGTATACAATGAGCAGTTCTTC
CASSSGTGVYNEQFF
>TRBJ2-3|many|TRBD2|TRBV12-3/TRBV12-4
TGTGCCAGCAGTTCCTGGGGGGGGGCAGATACGCAGTATTTT
CASSSWGGADTQYF
>TRBJ2-5|many|NA|TRBV11-1
TGTGCCAGCAGCTTAGGGGAGACCCTTCAGTACTTC
CASSLGETLQYF
>TRBJ2-3|many|TRBD1|TRBV5-1
TGCGCCAGCAGCTTGGATGGGACAGTCCCAGATACGCAGTATTTT
CASSLDGTVPDTQYF
>TRBJ2-2|many|NA|TRBV4-3
TGCGCCAGCAGCTACCGTAGGACAGTAAACACCGGGGAGCTGTTTTTT
CASSYRRTVNTGELFF
>TRBJ2-1|few|NA|TRBV5-1
TGCGCCAGCAGCTTTAAAGGTCGCGGTGAGCAGTTCTTC
CASSFKGRGEQFF
>TRBJ2-5|many|NA|TRBV4-3
TGCGCCAGCAGCCAAGTCGCTGCCGGTGGGGCCCAGTACTTC
CASSQVAAGGAQYF
>TRBJ1-1|many|NA|TRBV29-1
TGCAGCCACCGGGGGGGTGGGAGGAACACTGAAGCTTTCTTT
CSHRGGGRNTEAFF
>TRBJ1-3|many|NA|TRBV5-1
TGCGCCAGCAGCCTGAGAACAGGGACTGGAAACACCATATATTTT
CASSLRTGTGNTIYF
>TRBJ1-4|many|NA|TRBV2
TGTGCCACCGCTTACGGTGGGGGGCCAGAAAAACTGTTTTTT
CATAYGGGPEKLFF
>TRBJ2-1|many|TRBD1|TRBV20-1
TGCAGTGCTAGAGATCCCGGGACAGGGGCCAAAAATGAGCAGTTCTTC
CSARDPGTGAKNEQFF
>TRBJ2-5|many|NA|TRBV5-1
TGCGCCAGCAGCTTGGGGTTGGAGACCCAGTACTTC
CASSLGLETQYF
>TRBJ1-4|few|TRBD1|TRBV18
TGTGCCAGCTCACCACGGCAGGGGGCACCGGGGCTGTTTTTT
CASSPRQGAPGLFF
>TRBJ1-1|few|NA|TRBV20-1
TGCAGTGCTAGACCGTCAGGTGTGAACACTGAAGCTTTCTTT
CSARPSGVNTEAFF
>TRBJ2-7|many|NA|TRBV3-1
TGTGCCAGTAAGGAGGGACACTACGAGCAGTACTTC
CASKEGHYEQYF
>TRBJ1-1|NA|TRBD1|TRBV5-1
TGCGCCAGCAGCTTTGGACAGGGCACTGAAGCTTTCTTT
CASSFGQGTEAFF
>TRBJ2-1|many|NA|TRBV7-8
TGTGCCAGCAGCGGCCGCGGGACGGAGGTTTACAATGAGCAGTTCTTC
CASSGRGTEVYNEQFF
>TRBJ1-5|many|TRBD1|TRBV25-1
TGTGCCAGCAGTGGAGGGGGCGCGTTTCATCAGCCCCAGCATTTT
CASSGGGAFHQPQHF
>TRBJ1-4|many|NA|TRBV15
TGTGCCACCAGCAGAGATCGGGAAAAACTGTTTTTT
CATSRDREKLFF
>TRBJ1-4|many|NA|TRBV12-3/TRBV12-4
TGTGCCAGCAGAGTAAGCGTTAATAATGAAAAACTGTTTTTT
CASRVSVNNEKLFF
>TRBJ2-3|many|NA|TRBV29-1
TGCAGCGTTCGCGGCACAGATACGCAGTATTTT
CSVRGTDTQYF
>TRBJ2-3|many|NA|TRBV2
TGTGCCAGCAGTGAAGCGCCGGCCTGGGGTACGCAGTATTTT
CASSEAPAWGTQYF
>TRBJ1-6|many|NA|TRBV18
TGTGCCAGCTCGGTCTTCAGCAAACGTTCGGATTCACCCCTCCACTTT
CASSVFSKRSDSPLHF
>TRBJ2-5|many|NA|TRBV6-1
TGTGCCAGCAACGTGCCAGAGTGGGCCCAGTACTTC
CASNVPEWAQYF
>TRBJ2-5|many|TRBD1|TRBV5-1
TGCGCCAGCAGCCTGATGACAGGGACCCAAGAGACCCAGTACTTC
CASSLMTGTQETQYF
>TRBJ2-3|many|TRBD2|TRBV11-2
TGTGCCAGCAGCTCCGGACTAGCGGGAGAGTTAGATACGCAGTATTTT
CASSSGLAGELDTQYF
>TRBJ2-1|many|TRBD2|TRBV20-1
TGCAGTGGGCGGCAACTAGCGGGAGCTAATGAGCAGTTCTTC
CSGRQLAGANEQFF
>TRBJ2-7|few|TRBD1|TRBV11-2
TGTGCCAGCAGCTCCCCAGGGGGCGCCCCTTACTCCTACGAGCAGTACTTC
CASSSPGGAPYSYEQYF
>TRBJ1-6|many|NA|TRBV3-1
TGTGCCAGCAGCCAAACTAGTACGGCAGGGTCACCCCTCCACTTT
CASSQTSTAGSPLHF
>TRBJ1-2|many|TRBD1|TRBV28
TGTGCCAGCAGTCTGTGGACAGGGGCCGACTATGGCTACACCTTC
CASSLWTGADYGYTF
>TRBJ2-5|many|NA|TRBV7-2
TGTGCCAGCAGTCCTGGGGACCAGACCCAGTACTTC
CASSPGDQTQYF
>TRBJ2-2|many|TRBD2|TRBV6-1
TGTGCCAGCAGCCCTAGACTAGCGGGAGGCCGTATTCTCACCGGGGAGCTGTTTTTT
CASSPRLAGGRILTGELFF
>TRBJ2-2|many|NA|TRBV7-8
TGTGCCAGCAGCGTTTTAGGGTTCACCGGGGAGCTGTTTTTT
CASSVLGFTGELFF
>TRBJ2-4|few|NA|TRBV7-9
TGTGCCAGCAGCTTAGCGAGAGACCTCGAGGGCAAAAACATTCAGTACTTC
CASSLARDLEGKNIQYF
>TRBJ2-2|many|TRBD2|TRBV6-2/TRBV6-3
TGTGCCAGCAGCGACGGGGGTAGCGGGGATTCCGGGGAGCTGTTTTTT
CASSDGGSGDSGELFF
>TRBJ2-3|NA|TRBD2|TRBV20-1
TGCAGTGCTAGCCCTTTACTAGCGAAACCCCTTTGGGCAGATACGCAGTATTTT
CSASPLLAKPLWADTQYF
>TRBJ1-2|many|NA|TRBV20-1
TGCAGTGGTGAGGCCGGCGGCTATGGCTACACCTTC
CSGEAGGYGYTF
>TRBJ2-3|few|NA|TRBV6-2/TRBV6-3
TGTGCCAGCTCTACAGGGTGGTTAGATACGCAGTATTTT
CASSTGWLDTQYF
>TRBJ2-7|NA|NA|TRBV20-1
TGCAGTGCAACGGGACTTGATGCCTACGAGCAGTACTTC
CSATGLDAYEQYF
>TRBJ2-1|many|NA|TRBV29-1
TGCAGCGTTGAAGCACTCCGCTACAATGAGCAGTTCTTC
CSVEALRYNEQFF
>TRBJ1-1|few|NA|TRBV6-5
TGTGCCAGCAGACCGGGACGGACATTTTTAGGGCTAGCTTTCTTT
CASRPGRTFLGLAFF
>TRBJ1-1|many|NA|TRBV7-9
TGTGCCACGCTCTTATGGCAGAACACTGAAGCTTTCTTT
CATLLWQNTEAFF